The T cell receptor beta chain described here comes from a study of control samples from healthy donors and cancer patients (dated by TCRdb to between 2020 and 2021). Libraries were constructed by the immunoSEQ multiplex PCR assay. Entries here come from immuneACCESS through TCRdb and include only in-frame sequences with V and J called. Some clones fail to appear in such tables; in the studies checked, an unresolved V gene covers under half of the shortfall, and the cause of the remainder is unknown. The sample table shows roughly 41,000 clones, and 90% to 95% are seen once. In total, the top ten clones hold about 24% of the sample. Note on this clone: Its antigen remains unidentified. Base qualities were left out, and no much larger clone turns up one base away.

The CDR3 measures 15 amino acids from cysteine to phenylalanine. CDR3 DNA only is kept here, 45 bases in frame from base 1. CDR1 and CDR2 were assigned from the germline V gene (reference sequence) as LNHDA and SQIVND. V lost 6 bases and J lost 7 bases, and the count of bases not matched to a germline gene is 8. The sequencing input was blood. The TCR originated in a man in his sixties in good health. The rearranged chain carries TRBV19 and TRBJ1-4; 10 junctional bases match TRBD1. The sequenced DNA: TGTGCCAGTAGCTGGACGGGACAGGGGAGTGAAAAACTGTTTTTT. The resulting protein is CASSWTGQGSEKLFF.